This T cell receptor beta chain came from a study of identical twins. Study conclusions and caveats: Models predicted too little out-of-frame TCR alpha sharing in monozygotic twins.

Of note for this clonotype: Its antigen remains unidentified.

TCRdb reprocessed the 5' RACE reads via MiXCR and lists one record per CDR3 protein. Found here are a few hundred thousand distinct CDR3 sequences, about 10% of them singletons; the top ten hold 9% to 10%. Sequences were obtained from memory T cells sorted from blood. This clonotype was obtained from a man aged 50-60 years in good health.

The CDR3 DNA reads as TGTGCCAGCAGTGAAGTGGCAAGAGATACGCAGTATTTT. This translates into CASSEVARDTQYF. The rearrangement joins TRBV6-1 to TRBJ2-3; D unclear. Germline V gives CDR1 MNHNS, CDR2 SASEGT. Trimming stripped 1 base from V and 5 bases from J, with 7 bases between. This CDR3 contains 13 residues.